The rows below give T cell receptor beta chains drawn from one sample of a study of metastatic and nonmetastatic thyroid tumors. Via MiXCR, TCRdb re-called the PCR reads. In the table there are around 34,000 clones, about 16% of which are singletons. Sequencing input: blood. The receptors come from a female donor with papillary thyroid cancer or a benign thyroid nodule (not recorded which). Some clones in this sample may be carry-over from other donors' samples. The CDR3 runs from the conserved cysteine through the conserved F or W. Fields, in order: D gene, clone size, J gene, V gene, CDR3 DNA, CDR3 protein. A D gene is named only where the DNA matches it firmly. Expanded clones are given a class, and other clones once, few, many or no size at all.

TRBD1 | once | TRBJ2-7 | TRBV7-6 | TGTGCCAGCAGAACAATGCCGACAGGGCGGCACTACGAGCAGTACTTC | CASRTMPTGRHYEQYF
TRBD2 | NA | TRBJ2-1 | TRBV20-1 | TGTAGTGCTAGAGATTGGACTAGCTCCTACAGTGAGCAGTTCTTC | CSARDWTSSYSEQFF
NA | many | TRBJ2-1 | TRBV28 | TGTGCCAGCAGTTTTGACCTCGGGGATGAGCAGTTCTTC | CASSFDLGDEQFF
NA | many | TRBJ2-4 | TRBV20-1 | TGCAGTGCTAAACCGGGACCCAACATTCAGTACTTC | CSAKPGPNIQYF
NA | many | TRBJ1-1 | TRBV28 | TGTGCCAGCAGGCCCTGGTTAGGTGTAGCTTTCTTT | CASRPWLGVAFF
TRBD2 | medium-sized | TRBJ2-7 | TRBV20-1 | TGCAGTGCTAGTGGTGCGGGAGGCACCGAGCAGTACTTC | CSASGAGGTEQYF
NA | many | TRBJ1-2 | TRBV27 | TGTGCCAGCAGTTTCTGGGGGAACTATGGCTACACCTTC | CASSFWGNYGYTF
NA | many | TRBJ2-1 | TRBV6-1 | TGTGCCAGCAGCCTGAGCGGAGGGAGCTACAATGAGCAGTTCTTC | CASSLSGGSYNEQFF
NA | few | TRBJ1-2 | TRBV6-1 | TGTGCCAACAGTGTCGACAGGAGGCAGAGGGGCTACACCTTC | CANSVDRRQRGYTF
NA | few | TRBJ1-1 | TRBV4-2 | TGTGCCAGCAGCCAAGGGGGGTCTATTCTTCTAGCTTTCTTT | CASSQGGSILLAFF
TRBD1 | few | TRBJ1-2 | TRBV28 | TGTGCCAGCAGTCCGGGACAGATATATGGCTACACCTTC | CASSPGQIYGYTF
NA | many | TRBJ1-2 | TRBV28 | TGTGCCAGCAGTGCACCCGGGGTGGGGAGCTATGGCTACACCTTC | CASSAPGVGSYGYTF
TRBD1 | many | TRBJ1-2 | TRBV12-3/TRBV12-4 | TGTGCCAGCAGTACAGGGGGCTCCTATGGCTACACCTTC | CASSTGGSYGYTF
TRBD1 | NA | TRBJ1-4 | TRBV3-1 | TGTGCCAGCAGCCTCCGACAGGGGGGAAATGAAAAACTGTTTTTT | CASSLRQGGNEKLFF
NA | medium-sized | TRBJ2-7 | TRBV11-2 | TGTGCCAGCAGCATTACGGACGGGACATCCTACGAGCAGTACTTC | CASSITDGTSYEQYF
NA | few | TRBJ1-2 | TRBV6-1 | TGTGCCAGCAGTCCCCTCTCAACGTTGGTTGATGGCTACACCTTC | CASSPLSTLVDGYTF
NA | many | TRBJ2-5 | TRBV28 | TGTGCCAGCAACGGAGGCCCAGGGCCCCAGTACTTC | CASNGGPGPQYF